The 25 T cell receptor beta chains presented below share a single source sample, sequenced in a study of preoperative IRX-2 immunotherapy in early breast cancer (dated by TCRdb to about 2019). Per the publication, the treatment or condition label means: preoperative locoregional IRX-2 cytokine immunotherapy. The library was produced with the immunoSEQ multiplex PCR assay. The table comes from immuneACCESS by way of TCRdb, which keeps in-frame sequences with V and J called. Part of the clones is missing from these tables; in studies checked, under half for an unresolved V gene and the rest for unknown reasons. The sample table lists about 98,000 clones, approximately 90% of them with a count of one. The leading ten clones occupy around 2.1% of the sample. The sequencing here drew on tumor tissue, taken after IRX-2 immunotherapy. Every receptor here comes from a human donor with breast cancer.

This clone was observed a few times. V usage is TRBV30 and J usage is TRBJ1-6, with 7 bases aligning to TRBD1. This CDR3 spans 14 amino acids. Per the germline V gene, CDR1 is GTSNPN and CDR2 is SVGIG (reference sequence). Trimming took 3 bases from V and 6 from J; bases not matched to a gene: 5. This chain's CDR3 is CAWSPGTVNSPLHF. The CDR3 DNA reads as TGTGCCTGGAGCCCCGGGACAGTTAATTCACCCCTCCACTTT.

The rearrangement links TRBV5-1 to TRBJ2-3; tentative D call: TRBD2 (7 bases). Germline lookup yields CDR1 SGHRS and CDR2 YFSETQ. This CDR3 region has 15 residues. V lost 0 bases and J 2 bases, leaving 10 bases between the germline ends. Here the CDR3 reads CASSLDAGATDTQYF. The CDR3 DNA sequence: TGCGCCAGCAGCTTGGATGCGGGGGCCACAGATACGCAGTATTTT.

The chain carries TRBV19 and TRBJ1-2, with D maybe TRBD1 (5 bases). CDR1 is LNHDA and CDR2 is SQIVND in the germline V gene (reference sequence). Trimming pared 4 bases from V and 7 bases from J, leaving 7 bases between. CDR3 length: 11 amino acids. The CDR3 DNA follows: TGTGCCAGTAGTACAGGGTTTGGCTACACCTTC. Amino acid sequence: CASSTGFGYTF.

The CDR3 is CASSYLGRTNYGYTF. In nucleotides, the CDR3 is TGTGCCAGCAGTTACTTGGGGCGGACTAACTATGGCTACACCTTC. This chain joins TRBV6-8 and TRBJ1-2, with D tentatively TRBD1 (5 bases). There are 15 residues in the CDR3. Trimming removed 1 base from V and 0 bases from J, with 9 bases in between. Germline CDR1 MNHGY, CDR2 SAAAGT.

This clone was observed a single time. The rearrangement links TRBV18 to TRBJ2-2, with 8 bases identical to TRBD1. CDR3 length: 14 residues. V was pared by 3 bases and J by 7 bases, with 4 bases of the junction left unmatched. CDR1 and CDR2 (germline): KGHSH, LQKENI. The CDR3 DNA follows: TGTGCCAGCTCACCGGGACAGGAAAACGGGGAGCTGTTTTTT. Translation gives CASSPGQENGELFF.

There are a few counts of this clone. V is TRBV30 and J is TRBJ2-1; 12 bases are a match to TRBD2. The germline gives CDR1 GTSNPN, CDR2 SVGIG (reference sequence). The CDR3 has 15 amino acids. V shed 3 bases and J 9 bases; nucleotides not matched to a gene: 9. The CDR3 protein is CAWRASGRGATEQFF. The CDR3 nucleotides read TGTGCCTGGAGGGCTAGCGGGAGGGGAGCAACTGAGCAGTTCTTC.

Remarks on this clone: One end of the junction is discordant with germline, which a read error may explain. The chain recombines TRBV6-4 with TRBJ2-5; D might be TRBD2 (6 bases). Germline assignment: CDR1 MRHNA and CDR2 SNTAGT. The CDR3 is 15 residues long. CDR3 sequence (DNA): TGTGCCAGCAGTTACTCAACGGGAGTGGGAGAGACCCAGTACTTC. Its protein product is CASSYSTGVGETQYF.

J is TRBJ2-7 and V is TRBV10-2; 11 nucleotides line up with TRBD2. V shed 3 bases and J 6 bases; nucleotides not matched to a gene: 7. CDR3 length equals 15 residues. The germline V gene has CDR1 WSHSY and CDR2 SAAADI. DNA of the CDR3: TGCGCCAGCAGTGATAGCGGGGGGGTCTCTATCGAGCAGTACTTC. The encoded protein is CASSDSGGVSIEQYF.

The J gene is TRBJ1-1, the V gene TRBV7-4, with D uncertain. CDR1 is SGHVT and CDR2 is SQSDAQ in the germline V gene. This CDR3 spans 13 amino acids. Trimming took off 2 bases at V and 5 bases at J, with 9 bases between the two ends. The CDR3 DNA is TGTGCCAGCAGCTTAATGGGTGCAACTGAAGCTTTCTTT. It codes for CASSLMGATEAFF.

V gene TRBV29-1 combines with J gene TRBJ2-1, with TRBD2 matching over 12 bases. J was trimmed by 0 bases and V by 3 bases; bases with no gene match: 9. Looked up from germline, CDR1 is SQVTM and CDR2 is ANQGSEA. There are 18 residues in the CDR3. CDR3 nucleotide sequence: TGCAGCGTTGATAGTTGGACTAGCGGGACCCCCTCCTACAATGAGCAGTTCTTC. Protein: CSVDSWTSGTPSYNEQFF.

The rearrangement uses TRBV19 and TRBJ2-1; TRBD1 might be the D (8 bases). CDR1 is LNHDA, CDR2 SQIVND, per germline (reference sequence). The V and J ends lost 6 bases and 4 bases respectively, with 16 bases between them. The CDR3 is 15 amino acids. The CDR3 is CASSLGQGGYNEQFF. The CDR3 DNA is TGTGCCAGTAGCCTAGGACAGGGAGGGTACAATGAGCAGTTCTTC.

CDR3 bases: TGTGCCATCAGAGCCGGGACAGGAGACTACGAGCAGTACTTC. It codes for CAIRAGTGDYEQYF. The V call is TRBV6-8, the J call TRBJ2-7; 8 nucleotides line up with TRBD1. V trimming: 10 bases; J trimming: 3 bases; junction bases outside the gene matches: 11. The length of the CDR3 is 14 residues. Germline V gene sequence: CDR1 MNHGY, CDR2 SAAAGT.

This chain links TRBV28 with TRBJ2-7; D not certain. Trimming shortened V by 11 bases and J by 6 bases, and 17 bases separated the two germline ends. This CDR3 region has 12 residues. The germline CDR1 and CDR2 sequences are MDHEN and SYDVKM. CDR3 sequence: CAASSRSIEQYF. DNA of the CDR3: TGTGCCGCATCGTCCCGGAGCATCGAGCAGTACTTC. Drawing the rest from reference TRBV28 and TRBJ2-7, the complete variable domain is DVKVTQSSRYLVKRTGEKVFLECVQDMDHENMFWYRQDPGLGLRLIYFSYDVKMKEKGDIPEGYSVSREKKERFSLILESASTNQTSMYLCAASSRSIEQYFGPGTRLTVT.

With respect to this clone: This CDR3 is also generated by other DNA sequences in the sample. The chain combines TRBV10-2 with TRBJ2-3; D remains unclear. Germline V gene lookup returns CDR1 WSHSY and CDR2 SAAADI. Trimming pared 3 bases from V and 0 bases from J, leaving 4 bases between. The CDR3 loop spans 13 amino acids. The CDR3 is CASSDGSTDTQYF. CDR3 coding DNA: TGCGCCAGCAGTGACGGTAGCACAGATACGCAGTATTTT.

The rearrangement links TRBV6-8 to TRBJ1-5; D perhaps matches TRBD1 (6 bases). The V gene's germline CDR1 is MNHGY and CDR2 SAAAGT. CDR3 length: 13 amino acids. V gave up 5 bases and J gave up 9 bases, with 14 bases separating them. The CDR3 nucleotides read TGTGCCAGCAGTGTCACAGGGCCTGGGCCCCAGCATTTT. It yields the protein CASSVTGPGPQHF.

The chain recombines TRBV29-1 with TRBJ1-1, with TRBD1 as a possible D gene (5 bases). The V end was cut by 0 bases, the J end by 5 bases, with 13 bases between. CDR1 and CDR2 from the germline V gene are SQVTM and ANQGSEA. This CDR3 is 14 amino acids long. CDR3 bases: TGCAGCGTTGAAGATAGGGGTGAGAGGACTGAAGCTTTCTTT. Translated: CSVEDRGERTEAFF.

The chain recombines TRBV27 with TRBJ2-1; D gene ambiguous. The germline V gene has CDR1 MNHEY and CDR2 SMNVEV (reference sequence). Between the trimmed V and J ends, which lost 7 bases and 7 bases, there was a span of 14 bases. This CDR3 has 13 residues. In DNA form, the CDR3 reads TGTGCCAGCATCTCCTCAGCCAAGAATGAGCAGTTCTTC. It codes for CASISSAKNEQFF.

This sequence joins TRBV28 and TRBJ2-7; D remains ambiguous. V dropped 7 bases and J dropped 2 bases, with 18 bases sitting between them. The CDR3 is 15 amino acids. Germline V gives CDR1 MDHEN, CDR2 SYDVKM. The CDR3 DNA is TGTGCCAGCACCCCTCCGAAGGGTACAACCTACGAGCAGTACTTC. Translation gives CASTPPKGTTYEQYF.

The table lists this clone with a count of one. The chain is built from TRBV6-4 and TRBJ2-3, with 12 bases aligning to TRBD2. This CDR3 region has 18 residues. From germline, CDR1 is MRHNA and CDR2 SNTAGT. The J segment lost 2 bases and the V segment lost 5 bases, leaving 11 bases of the junction unmatched. The CDR3 sequence: CASSFRPTSGGFTDTQYF. DNA for the CDR3: TGTGCCAGCAGTTTCAGGCCGACTAGCGGGGGCTTCACAGATACGCAGTATTTT.

This clone was seen a single time. The chain has TRBV11-3 and TRBJ2-5; D ambiguous. This CDR3 has 14 residues. Per germline, CDR1 SGHNT and CDR2 YENEEA. V gave up 3 bases and J gave up 0 bases, with 8 bases separating them. CDR3 residues: CASSLEGYQETQYF. The CDR3, as DNA: TGTGCCAGCAGCTTGGAAGGGTACCAAGAGACCCAGTACTTC.

The rearrangement uses TRBV19 and TRBJ1-1; no firm D call. Germline values: CDR1 LNHDA, CDR2 SQIVND (reference sequence). CDR3 length equals 12 residues. The germline V and J ends were trimmed by 8 bases and 1 base, with 8 bases remaining between them. Written as DNA, the CDR3 is TGTGCCAGTTCAGAACAGAACACTGAAGCTTTCTTT. Translation: CASSEQNTEAFF.

The chain links TRBV10-2 to TRBJ2-2; 9 bases are shared with TRBD1. The CDR3 is 15 residues long. V lost 4 bases, J lost 3 bases, and 3 bases stayed unmatched. The germline V gene encodes CDR1 WSHSY and CDR2 SAAADI. The CDR3 sequence is CASSVWTGDTGELFF. Here the CDR3 DNA reads TGCGCCAGCAGTGTGTGGACAGGGGACACCGGGGAGCTGTTTTTT.

To note about this clone: One end of the junction is discordant with germline, which a read error may explain. J is TRBJ1-2 and V is TRBV27; 8 bases fit TRBD1. This CDR3 spans 15 amino acids. CDR1 and CDR2 (germline): MNHEY, SMNVEV (reference sequence). DNA for the CDR3: TGTGCCACCAGTGATCTCCGACAGGGGAACTATGGCTACACCTTC. Its protein product is CATSDLRQGNYGYTF.

This clone has just one count. CDR3 sequence reads: CATRRRSGNTIYF. The CDR3 DNA sequence: TGTGCCACCAGGCGCCGCTCTGGAAACACCATATATTTT. The V call is TRBV19, the J call TRBJ1-3; the D is unclear. The CDR3 has 13 amino acids. The V end was cut by 10 bases, the J end by 0 bases, with 10 bases between. CDR1 LNHDA and CDR2 SQIVND come from the germline V gene (reference sequence).

CDR3 loop: CASRSGGGNQPQHF. CDR3 DNA: TGTGCCAGCAGGTCAGGGGGGGGGAATCAGCCCCAGCATTTT. The chain has TRBV6-8 and TRBJ1-5, with 7 bases identical to TRBD1. This CDR3 spans 14 amino acids. Germline CDR1 MNHGY, CDR2 SAAAGT. The trim removed 6 bases at V and 4 bases at J, leaving 6 bases unmatched.